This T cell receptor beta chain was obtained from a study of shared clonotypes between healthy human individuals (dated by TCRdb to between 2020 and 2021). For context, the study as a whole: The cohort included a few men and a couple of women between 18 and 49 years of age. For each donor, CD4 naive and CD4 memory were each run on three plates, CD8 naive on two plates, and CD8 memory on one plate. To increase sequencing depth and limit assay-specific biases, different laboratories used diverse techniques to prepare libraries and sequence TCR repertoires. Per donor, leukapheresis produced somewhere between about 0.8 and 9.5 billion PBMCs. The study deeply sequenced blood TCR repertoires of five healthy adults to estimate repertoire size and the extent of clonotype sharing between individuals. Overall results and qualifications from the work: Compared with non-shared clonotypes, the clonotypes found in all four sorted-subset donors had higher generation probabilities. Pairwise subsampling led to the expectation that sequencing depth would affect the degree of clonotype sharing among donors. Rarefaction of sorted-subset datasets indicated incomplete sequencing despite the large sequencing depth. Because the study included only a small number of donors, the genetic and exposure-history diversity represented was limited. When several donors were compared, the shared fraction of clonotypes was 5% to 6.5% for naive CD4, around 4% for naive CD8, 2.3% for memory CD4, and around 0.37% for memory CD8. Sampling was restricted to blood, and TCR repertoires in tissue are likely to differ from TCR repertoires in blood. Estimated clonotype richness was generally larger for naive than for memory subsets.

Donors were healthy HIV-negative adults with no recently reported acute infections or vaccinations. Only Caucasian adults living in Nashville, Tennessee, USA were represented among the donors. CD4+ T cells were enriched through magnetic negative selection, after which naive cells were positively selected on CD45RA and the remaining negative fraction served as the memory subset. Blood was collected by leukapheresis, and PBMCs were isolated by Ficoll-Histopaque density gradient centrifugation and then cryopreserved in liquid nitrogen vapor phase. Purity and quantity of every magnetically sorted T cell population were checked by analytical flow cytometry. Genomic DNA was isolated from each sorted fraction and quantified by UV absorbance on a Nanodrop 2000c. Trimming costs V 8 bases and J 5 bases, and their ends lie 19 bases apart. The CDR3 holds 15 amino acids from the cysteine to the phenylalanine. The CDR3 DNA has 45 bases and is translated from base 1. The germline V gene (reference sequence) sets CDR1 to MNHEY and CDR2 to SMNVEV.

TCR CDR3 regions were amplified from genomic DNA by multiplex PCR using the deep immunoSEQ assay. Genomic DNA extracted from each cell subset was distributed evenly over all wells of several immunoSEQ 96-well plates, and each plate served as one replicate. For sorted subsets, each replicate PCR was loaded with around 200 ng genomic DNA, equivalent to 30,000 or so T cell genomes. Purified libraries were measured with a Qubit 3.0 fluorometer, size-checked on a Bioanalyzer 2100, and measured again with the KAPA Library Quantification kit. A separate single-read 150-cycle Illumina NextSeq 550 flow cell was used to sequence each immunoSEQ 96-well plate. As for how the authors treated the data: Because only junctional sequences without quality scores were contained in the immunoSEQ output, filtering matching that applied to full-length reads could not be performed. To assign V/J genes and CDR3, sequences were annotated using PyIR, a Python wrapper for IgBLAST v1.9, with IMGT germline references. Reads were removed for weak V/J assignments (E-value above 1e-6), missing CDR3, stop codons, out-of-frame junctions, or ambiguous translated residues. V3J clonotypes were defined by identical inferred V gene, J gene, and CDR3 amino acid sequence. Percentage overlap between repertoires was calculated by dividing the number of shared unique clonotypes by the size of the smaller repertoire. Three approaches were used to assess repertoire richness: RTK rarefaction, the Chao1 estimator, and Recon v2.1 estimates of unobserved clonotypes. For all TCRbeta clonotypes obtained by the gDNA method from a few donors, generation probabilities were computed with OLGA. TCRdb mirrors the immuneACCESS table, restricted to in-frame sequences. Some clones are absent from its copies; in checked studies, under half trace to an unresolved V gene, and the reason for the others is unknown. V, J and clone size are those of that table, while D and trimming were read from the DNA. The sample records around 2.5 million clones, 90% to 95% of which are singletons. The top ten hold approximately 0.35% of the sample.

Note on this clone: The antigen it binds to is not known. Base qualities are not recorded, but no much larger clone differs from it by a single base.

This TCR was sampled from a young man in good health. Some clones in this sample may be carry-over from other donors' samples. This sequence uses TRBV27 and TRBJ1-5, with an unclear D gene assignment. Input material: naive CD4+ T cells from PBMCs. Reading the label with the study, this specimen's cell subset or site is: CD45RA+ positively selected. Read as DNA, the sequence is TGTGCCAGCCCCAACCGGGTGCCCCTCGATCAGCCCCAGCATTTT. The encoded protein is CASPNRVPLDQPQHF.